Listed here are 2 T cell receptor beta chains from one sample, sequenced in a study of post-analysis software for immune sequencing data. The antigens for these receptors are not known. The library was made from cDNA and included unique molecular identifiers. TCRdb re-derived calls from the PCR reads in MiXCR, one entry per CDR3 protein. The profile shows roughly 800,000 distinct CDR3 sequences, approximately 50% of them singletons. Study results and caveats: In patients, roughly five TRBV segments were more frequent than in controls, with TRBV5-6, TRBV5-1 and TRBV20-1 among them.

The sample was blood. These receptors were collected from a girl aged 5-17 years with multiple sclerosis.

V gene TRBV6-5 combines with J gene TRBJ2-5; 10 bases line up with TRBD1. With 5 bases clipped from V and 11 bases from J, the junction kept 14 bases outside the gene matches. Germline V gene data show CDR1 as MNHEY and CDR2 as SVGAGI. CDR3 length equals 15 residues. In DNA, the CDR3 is TGTGCCAGCAGTGAATCCGGGACAGGGGTGGAAGAGCAGTACTTC. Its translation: CASSESGTGVEEQYF.

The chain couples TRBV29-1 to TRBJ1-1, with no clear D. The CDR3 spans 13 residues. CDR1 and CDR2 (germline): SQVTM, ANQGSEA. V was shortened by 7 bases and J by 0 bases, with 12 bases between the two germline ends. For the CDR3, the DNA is TGCAGCGCCCTGCCAGGAATGAACACTGAAGCTTTCTTT. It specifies CSALPGMNTEAFF.